The clone carrying this T cell receptor (beta chain) came up many times. The antigen is undetermined. These data belong to a study of T-cell reconstitution after alpha-beta-depleted transplantation in children. Study-level findings and limits: Several hundred graft clones that had expanded were reportedly the source of alpha-beta T cells about two months after transplant. Among T cells one year after transplant, newly produced cells accounted for most counts and diversity.

Trimming took off 6 bases at V and 1 base at J, with 10 bases between the two ends. CDR3 length: 13 residues. In germline, CDR1 is SGHDT, CDR2 YYEEEE. A TCRbeta library incorporating unique molecular identifiers was prepared. TCRdb re-analysed the PCR reads in MiXCR, keeping a single row per CDR3 protein. This sample yields 140,000 or so distinct CDR3 sequences, of which around 8.5% are seen a single time; less than 20% belongs to the top ten. The rearrangement uses TRBV5-6 and TRBJ2-5; D unclear. The sequencing used PBMCs, mostly from graft donor cells, collected 180 days after TCRalphabeta/CD19-depleted stem cell transplant. The receptor's source is a female patient under 10 years old who had a stem cell transplant for congenital amegakaryocytic thrombocytopenia, so the T cells may come from the graft donor. CDR3 DNA: TGTGCCAGCACCCGTTGGTCCCAAGAGACCCAGTACTTC. Translation gives CASTRWSQETQYF.